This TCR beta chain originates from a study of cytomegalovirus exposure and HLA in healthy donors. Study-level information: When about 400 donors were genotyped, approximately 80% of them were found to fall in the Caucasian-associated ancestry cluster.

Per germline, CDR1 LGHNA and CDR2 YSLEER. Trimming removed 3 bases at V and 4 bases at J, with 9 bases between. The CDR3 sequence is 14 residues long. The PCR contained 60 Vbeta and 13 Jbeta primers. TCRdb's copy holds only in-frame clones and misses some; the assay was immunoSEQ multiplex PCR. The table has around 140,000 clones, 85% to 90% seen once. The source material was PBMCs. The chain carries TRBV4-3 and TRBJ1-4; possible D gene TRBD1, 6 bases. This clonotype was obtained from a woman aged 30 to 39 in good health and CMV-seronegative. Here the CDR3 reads CASSHGQINEKLFF. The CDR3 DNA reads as TGCGCCAGCAGCCATGGACAGATTAATGAAAAACTGTTTTTT.